The entry below describes one T cell receptor (beta chain). What it binds is not known. TCRdb keeps only in-frame clones here, not all; method: immunoSEQ multiplex PCR. Among about 69,000 clones listed, 86% were seen once. Germline CDR1 and CDR2: MDHEN and SYDVKM. V was cut by 11 bases and J by 1 base, with 14 bases left in between. The CDR3 length is 13 residues. This sample was included in a study of T cell responses to AZD1222 COVID-19 vaccine. General study points: Donor demographics were predominantly white British with a female majority; clonal diversity may be underestimated. Only a handful of AZD1222 recipients tested seropositive at baseline. Targets within unmutated variant regions were reportedly found for nearly half of spike-specific TCRs.

Sequenced material: peripheral blood, taken on day 0 of AZD1222 vaccination. The gene calls are TRBV28 and TRBJ2-5; possibly TRBD1 for D (5 bases). The receptor comes from an adult in good health. Written as DNA, the CDR3 is TGTGCCGGGGCGACAGCCTTCCAAGAGACCCAGTACTTC. Its protein is CAGATAFQETQYF.